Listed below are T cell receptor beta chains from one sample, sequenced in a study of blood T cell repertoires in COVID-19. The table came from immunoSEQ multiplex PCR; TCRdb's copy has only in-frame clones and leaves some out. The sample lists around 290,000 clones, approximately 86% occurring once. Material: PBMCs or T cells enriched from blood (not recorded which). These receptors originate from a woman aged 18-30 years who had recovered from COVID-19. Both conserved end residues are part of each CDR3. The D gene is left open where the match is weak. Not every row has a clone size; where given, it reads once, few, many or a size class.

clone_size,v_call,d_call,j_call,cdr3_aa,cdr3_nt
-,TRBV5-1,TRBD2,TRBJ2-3,CASSLGLAGTTDTQYF,TGCGCCAGCAGCTTGGGACTAGCGGGCACCACAGATACGCAGTATTTT
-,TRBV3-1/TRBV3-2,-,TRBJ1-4,CASSQDLGRTNEKLFF,TGTGCCAGCAGCCAAGATTTGGGGAGAACTAATGAAAAACTGTTTTTT
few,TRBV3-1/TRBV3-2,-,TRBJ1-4,CASSLQGEKLFF,TGTGCCAGCAGCTTACAGGGTGAAAAACTGTTTTTT
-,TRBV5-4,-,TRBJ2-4,CASSLVGGVGLYF,TGTGCCAGCAGCTTGGTTGGCGGGGTGGGTTTATACTTC
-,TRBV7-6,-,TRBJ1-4,CASSGRTEEDEKLFF,TGTGCCAGCAGCGGAAGGACGGAGGAGGATGAAAAACTGTTTTTT
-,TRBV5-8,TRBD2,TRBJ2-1,CASSLRAGGGFFGQFF,TGTGCCAGCAGCTTGCGGGCGGGAGGGGGCTTTTTTGGGCAGTTCTTC
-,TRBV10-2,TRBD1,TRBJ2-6,CASSPDRVGANVLTF,TGCGCCAGCAGCCCCGACAGGGTTGGGGCCAACGTCCTGACTTTC
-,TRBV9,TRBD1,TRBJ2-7,CASSVGQGISYEQYF,TGTGCCAGCAGCGTAGGACAGGGTATTTCCTACGAGCAGTACTTC
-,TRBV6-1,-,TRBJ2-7,CASSEGGATYEQYF,TGTGCCAGCAGTGAAGGCGGGGCAACCTACGAGCAGTACTTC
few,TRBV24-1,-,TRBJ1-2,CATADSYGYTF,TGTGCCACTGCCGACAGCTATGGCTACACCTTC
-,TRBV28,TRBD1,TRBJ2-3,CASSWDRDTDTQYF,TGTGCCAGCAGTTGGGACAGGGACACAGATACGCAGTATTTT
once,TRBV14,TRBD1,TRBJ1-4,CASSQGPDRADREKLFF,TGTGCCAGCAGCCAAGGCCCTGACAGGGCTGATAGGGAAAAACTGTTTTTT
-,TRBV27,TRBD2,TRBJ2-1,CASSLSGLEFF,TGTGCCAGCAGTCTAAGTGGACTAGAGTTCTTC
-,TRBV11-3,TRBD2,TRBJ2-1,CASSLELAGGGTLYDEQFF,TGTGCCAGCAGCTTAGAACTCGCGGGGGGGGGAACCCTCTACGATGAGCAGTTCTTC
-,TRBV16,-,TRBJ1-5,CASSQFSGYQPQHF,TGTGCCAGCAGCCAATTTTCGGGTTATCAGCCCCAGCATTTT
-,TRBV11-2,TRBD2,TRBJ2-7,CASSAGGSSYEQYF,TGTGCCAGCAGCGCGGGGGGAAGCTCCTACGAGCAGTACTTC
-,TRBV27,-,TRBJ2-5,CASMSRRVQETQYF,TGTGCCAGCATGAGTCGTCGGGTCCAAGAGACCCAGTACTTC
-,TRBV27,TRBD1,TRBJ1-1,CASSILGTGRNTEAFF,TGTGCCAGCAGTATCTTGGGGACAGGGAGGAACACTGAAGCTTTCTTT
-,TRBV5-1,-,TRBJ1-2,CASSLEQAVYGYTF,TGCGCCAGCAGCTTGGAACAGGCGGTCTATGGCTACACCTTC
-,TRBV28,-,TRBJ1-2,CASSLSGQNYGYTF,TGTGCCAGCAGTTTGTCTGGACAAAACTATGGCTACACCTTC
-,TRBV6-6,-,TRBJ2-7,CASSYRGDEQYF,TGTGCCAGCAGTTATCGCGGAGACGAGCAGTACTTC
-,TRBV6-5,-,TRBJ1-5,CASSRTRNQPQHF,TGTGCCAGCAGCCGGACACGCAATCAGCCCCAGCATTTT
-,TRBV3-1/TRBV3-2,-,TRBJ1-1,CASSTQPNTEAFF,TGTGCCAGCAGTACACAGCCGAACACTGAAGCTTTCTTT
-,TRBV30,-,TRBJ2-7,CAWSVGGAYEQYF,TGTGCCTGGAGTGTAGGGGGGGCCTACGAGCAGTACTTC
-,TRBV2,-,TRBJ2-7,CASTLEPGQGFYEQYF,TGTGCCAGCACTTTGGAGCCGGGACAAGGCTTCTACGAGCAGTACTTC
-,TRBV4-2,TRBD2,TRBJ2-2,CASSQESLAGSGELFF,TGTGCCAGCAGCCAAGAGTCCCTAGCGGGATCCGGGGAGCTGTTTTTT
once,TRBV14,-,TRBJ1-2,CASSQDTFFNRAGYGYTF,TGTGCCAGCAGCCAAGATACCTTCTTTAACAGGGCGGGCTATGGCTACACCTTC
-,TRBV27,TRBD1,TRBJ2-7,CASRPWTGSSYEQYF,TGTGCCAGCAGGCCATGGACAGGGAGCTCCTACGAGCAGTACTTC
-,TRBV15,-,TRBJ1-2,CATSRDPAGISFYGYTF,TGTGCCACCAGCAGAGATCCCGCAGGGATAAGCTTCTATGGCTACACCTTC
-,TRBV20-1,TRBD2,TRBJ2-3,CSASFGSGSKDTQYF,TGCAGTGCTAGTTTCGGTAGCGGGAGTAAAGATACGCAGTATTTT
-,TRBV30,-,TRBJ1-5,CAWSWGPPGAQPQHF,TGTGCCTGGAGTTGGGGGCCTCCAGGGGCTCAGCCCCAGCATTTT
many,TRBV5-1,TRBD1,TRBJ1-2,CASSPRDRNYGYTF,TGCGCCAGCAGCCCCCGGGACAGAAACTATGGCTACACCTTC
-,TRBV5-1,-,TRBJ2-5,CASSPVFSLALVGETQYF,TGCGCCAGCAGCCCGGTCTTCAGCTTAGCGCTTGTGGGGGAGACCCAGTACTTC
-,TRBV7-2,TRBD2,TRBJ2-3,CASRLLAGGPPDTQYF,TGTGCCAGCAGGTTACTAGCGGGGGGGCCACCAGATACGCAGTATTTT
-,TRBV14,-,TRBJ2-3,CASSPWGRVSVGSTDTQYF,TGTGCCAGCAGCCCCTGGGGCAGGGTGAGCGTAGGTTCTACGGATACGCAGTATTTT
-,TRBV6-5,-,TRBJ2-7,CASSYLGGREQYF,TGTGCCAGCAGTTACCTCGGGGGGCGGGAGCAGTACTTC
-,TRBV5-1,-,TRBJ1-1,CASRTGQNTEAFF,TGCGCCAGCAGAACTGGGCAGAACACTGAAGCTTTCTTT
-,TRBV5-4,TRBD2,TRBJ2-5,CASSMGLVGGETQYF,TGTGCCAGCAGCATGGGACTAGTCGGGGGGGAGACCCAGTACTTC
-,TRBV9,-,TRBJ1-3,CASSLWGGDAGNTIYF,TGTGCCAGCAGCCTTTGGGGGGGGGATGCTGGAAACACCATATATTTT
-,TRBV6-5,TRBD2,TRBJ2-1,CASSYRRLANEQFF,TGTGCCAGCAGTTACCGTAGACTAGCAAATGAGCAGTTCTTC
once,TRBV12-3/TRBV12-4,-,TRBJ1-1,CASSFAGETEAFF,TGTGCCAGCAGTTTTGCCGGGGAAACTGAAGCTTTCTTT
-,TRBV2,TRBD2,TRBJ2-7,CASSVLAGNSYEQYF,TGTGCCAGCAGTGTTCTAGCGGGAAATTCCTACGAGCAGTACTTC
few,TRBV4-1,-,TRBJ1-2,CASSQVRVPANYGYTF,TGCGCCAGCAGCCAAGTGCGGGTCCCAGCTAACTATGGCTACACCTTC
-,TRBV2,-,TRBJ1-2,CATSQGHRGYTF,TGTGCCACGAGCCAGGGTCATCGGGGCTACACCTTC
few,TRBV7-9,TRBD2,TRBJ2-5,CASSYHRGGVQETQYF,TGTGCCAGCAGCTATCACCGGGGAGGGGTCCAAGAGACCCAGTACTTC
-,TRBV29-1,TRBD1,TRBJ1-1,CSVEKPGQARGEAFF,TGCAGCGTGGAAAAACCGGGACAGGCTAGAGGTGAAGCTTTCTTT
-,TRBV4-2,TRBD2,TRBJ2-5,CASSQPGLAIETQYF,TGTGCCAGCAGCCAACCGGGACTAGCGATCGAGACCCAGTACTTC
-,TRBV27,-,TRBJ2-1,CASSFIVSNEQFF,TGTGCCAGCAGTTTTATAGTTTCCAATGAGCAGTTCTTC
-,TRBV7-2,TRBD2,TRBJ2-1,CASSRTSGAGNEQFF,TGTGCCAGCAGCCGGACTAGCGGGGCGGGGAATGAGCAGTTCTTC
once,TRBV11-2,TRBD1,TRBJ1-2,CASSLGGEGYTF,TGTGCCAGCAGTTTAGGGGGCGAGGGCTACACCTTC
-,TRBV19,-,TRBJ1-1,CASSIGGGEAFF,TGTGCCAGTAGTATAGGAGGGGGTGAGGCTTTCTTT
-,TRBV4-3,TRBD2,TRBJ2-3,CASSLSRGDTDTQYF,TGCGCCAGCAGCCTTTCACGGGGGGACACAGATACGCAGTATTTT
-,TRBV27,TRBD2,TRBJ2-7,CASSRRAGTSSYEQYF,TGTGCCAGCAGTCGGAGGGCCGGGACTAGCAGCTACGAGCAGTACTTC
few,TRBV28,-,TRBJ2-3,CASISSPDTQYF,TGTGCCAGCATTAGTAGTCCAGATACGCAGTATTTT
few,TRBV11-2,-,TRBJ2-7,CASSLAQELYGSYEQYF,TGTGCCAGCAGCTTAGCACAGGAGCTCTATGGATCCTACGAGCAGTACTTC
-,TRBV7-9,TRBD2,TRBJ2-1,CASSLAGGTYNEQFF,TGTGCCAGCAGCTTAGCGGGGGGGACCTACAATGAGCAGTTCTTC
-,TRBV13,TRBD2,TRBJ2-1,CASSSPSGGAEQFF,TGTGCCAGCAGCTCGCCTAGCGGGGGGGCGGAGCAGTTCTTC
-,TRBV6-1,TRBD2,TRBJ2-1,CASSEAIAGGHNEQFF,TGTGCCAGCAGTGAAGCGATAGCGGGGGGTCACAATGAGCAGTTCTTC
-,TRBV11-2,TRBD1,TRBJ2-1,CASSLTGQGNNEQFF,TGTGCCAGCAGCTTAACGGGACAGGGCAACAATGAGCAGTTCTTC